Presented here are 11 T cell receptor beta chains from one specimen sequenced in a study of cytomegalovirus exposure and HLA in healthy donors. Use of 60 Vbeta and 13 Jbeta primers characterized the PCR. Data came from immunoSEQ multiplex PCR; TCRdb stores just in-frame clones and leaves some out. The sample lists about 160,000 clones, about 88% seen once, with about 2% in the top ten. The specimen was PBMCs. The source of these receptors is a man between 18 and 29 years old in good health and CMV-seropositive.

V gene TRBV27 combines with J gene TRBJ1-1; D ambiguous. Between the trimmed V and J ends, which lost 4 bases and 0 bases, there was a span of 9 bases. There are 14 residues in the CDR3. Germline V gives CDR1 MNHEY, CDR2 SMNVEV (reference sequence). CDR3 sequence reads: CASSSRYMNTEAFF. In DNA form, the CDR3 reads TGTGCCAGCAGTTCCAGGTACATGAACACTGAAGCTTTCTTT.

Here the CDR3 reads CAIQRASSYEQYF. The CDR3, as DNA: TGTGCCATCCAGCGCGCTAGCTCCTACGAGCAGTACTTC. The chain uses TRBV5-4 and TRBJ2-7, with D hard to call. The V end was cut by 9 bases, the J end by 0 bases, with 13 bases between. Germline V gene lookup returns CDR1 SGHNT and CDR2 YYREEE (reference sequence). This CDR3 has 13 amino acids.

This rearrangement joins TRBV11-1 to TRBJ2-5; 12 bases align to TRBD2. The germline gives CDR1 SGHAT, CDR2 FQDESV (reference sequence). The CDR3 has 16 residues. V was pared by 5 bases and J by 5 bases, with 9 bases of the junction left unmatched. CDR3 coding DNA: TGTGCCAGCAGCCCGCGACTAGCGGGGGAGTCGGAGACCCAGTACTTC. Amino acids: CASSPRLAGESETQYF. The full variable domain, rest sourced from reference TRBV11-1 and TRBJ2-5, is EAEVAQSPRYKITEKSQAVAFWCDPISGHATLYWYRQILGQGPELLVQFQDESVVDDSQLPKDRFSAERLKGVDSTLKIQPAELGDSAMYLCASSPRLAGESETQYFGPGTRLLVL.

The V and J genes are TRBV14 and TRBJ1-5, with a weak D call TRBD1 (5 bases). V gave up 1 base and J gave up 3 bases, with 10 bases separating them. The CDR3 is 15 residues long. Germline CDR1 reads SGHDN; CDR2 reads FVKESK. CDR3 bases: TGTGCCAGCAGCCAAGGTCAGGGCGACAATCAGCCCCAGCATTTT. As protein: CASSQGQGDNQPQHF. The variable domain in full, completed from reference TRBV14 and TRBJ1-5, reads EAGVTQFPSHSVIEKGQTVTLRCDPISGHDNLYWYRRVMGKEIKFLLHFVKESKQDESGMPNNRFLAERTGGTYSTLKVQPAELEDSGVYFCASSQGQGDNQPQHFGDGTRLSIL.

The genes are TRBV7-8 and TRBJ2-7, with D maybe TRBD2 (5 bases). With 3 bases removed from V and 0 bases from J, the gap between germline ends came to 9 bases. Germline V gene sequence: CDR1 SGHVS, CDR2 FQNEAQ. There are 14 residues in the CDR3. CDR3 nucleotides: TGTGCCAGCAGCTTCGGACTCCTCTCCTACGAGCAGTACTTC. Translated, it gives CASSFGLLSYEQYF.

This chain links TRBV6-1 with TRBJ2-2; D is perhaps TRBD1 (6 bases). CDR1 MNHNS and CDR2 SASEGT come from the germline V gene. V was trimmed by 5 bases and J by 6 bases, leaving 7 bases between them. CDR3 size: 12 residues. CDR3 residues: CASSTGSGELFF. The CDR3 bases are TGTGCCAGCAGTACAGGGTCCGGGGAGCTGTTTTTT.

The table lists this clone with a count of one. The genes are TRBV25-1 and TRBJ1-2; D possibly corresponds to TRBD1 (6 bases). The length of the CDR3 is 13 residues. Germline V gene lookup returns CDR1 MGHDK and CDR2 SYGVNS. V was clipped by 6 bases and J by 5 bases, with 13 bases between them. CDR3 protein: CASRGHGEYGYTF. The DNA of the CDR3 is TGTGCCAGCAGGGGACACGGAGAATATGGCTACACCTTC.

This chain links TRBV7-3 with TRBJ2-1; D gene uncertain. The V and J ends lost 5 bases and 8 bases respectively, with 13 bases between them. There are 13 residues in the CDR3. Germline CDR1 is SGHTA and CDR2 is FQGTGA. The CDR3 loop reads CASSLRPADEQFF. The CDR3 DNA is TGTGCCAGCAGCCTACGTCCGGCGGATGAGCAGTTCTTC.

The chain uses TRBV5-6 and TRBJ1-5; 7 nucleotides align to TRBD1. CDR1 is SGHDT and CDR2 is YYEEEE in the germline V gene. The length of the CDR3 is 15 residues. With 0 bases clipped from V and 4 bases from J, the junction kept 4 bases outside the gene matches. The CDR3 here is CASSLATGENQPQHF. The CDR3 nucleotides read TGTGCCAGCAGCTTGGCCACAGGGGAGAATCAGCCCCAGCATTTT.

The rearrangement joins TRBV7-9 to TRBJ2-5; no clear D gene. There are 14 residues in the CDR3. With 1 base removed from V and 2 bases from J, the gap between germline ends came to 8 bases. Per germline, CDR1 SEHNR and CDR2 FQNEAQ (reference sequence). The CDR3 bases are TGTGCCAGCAGCTTAGACGGGTTACAAGAGACCCAGTACTTC. Translated, it gives CASSLDGLQETQYF.

The chain is built from TRBV4-2 and TRBJ2-1; TRBD1 is a possible D gene (6 bases). CDR1 and CDR2 from the germline V gene are LGHNA and YNFKEQ. There are 17 residues in the CDR3. Trimming took 6 bases from V and 2 from J, leaving 20 bases between them. CDR3 loop: CASSQTGTPDPYNEQFF. CDR3 in DNA: TGTGCCAGCAGTCAAACCGGGACACCGGATCCCTACAATGAGCAGTTCTTC.